This TCR beta chain was retrieved from a study of T cell responses to AZD1222 COVID-19 vaccine. Comment on this clone: The antigen remains undetermined.

The CDR3 consists of 15 residues. J gave up 3 bases and V 7 bases, and 7 bases lay outside the gene matches. Germline lookup yields CDR1 SEHNR and CDR2 FQNEAQ (reference sequence). The assay was immunoSEQ multiplex PCR, and TCRdb's table has in-frame clones only and misses some. The sample records fewer than 65,000 clones, around 84% being singletons. Findings and limits, study-wide: Mapped onto spike, vaccine-associated CD4 TCRs spanned it and were dominant at 160-218 and 743-854. An increase in Spike-specific TCR breadth and depth was observed after two AZD1222 doses.

The chain carries TRBV7-9 and TRBJ1-5, with 9 nucleotides matching TRBD1. This specimen was peripheral blood, taken on day 0 of AZD1222 vaccination. The clonotype originates from an adult in good health. The CDR3 DNA sequence: TGTGCCAGCATCAGACAGGGGGACCACAATCAGCCCCAGCATTTT. Residues: CASIRQGDHNQPQHF.